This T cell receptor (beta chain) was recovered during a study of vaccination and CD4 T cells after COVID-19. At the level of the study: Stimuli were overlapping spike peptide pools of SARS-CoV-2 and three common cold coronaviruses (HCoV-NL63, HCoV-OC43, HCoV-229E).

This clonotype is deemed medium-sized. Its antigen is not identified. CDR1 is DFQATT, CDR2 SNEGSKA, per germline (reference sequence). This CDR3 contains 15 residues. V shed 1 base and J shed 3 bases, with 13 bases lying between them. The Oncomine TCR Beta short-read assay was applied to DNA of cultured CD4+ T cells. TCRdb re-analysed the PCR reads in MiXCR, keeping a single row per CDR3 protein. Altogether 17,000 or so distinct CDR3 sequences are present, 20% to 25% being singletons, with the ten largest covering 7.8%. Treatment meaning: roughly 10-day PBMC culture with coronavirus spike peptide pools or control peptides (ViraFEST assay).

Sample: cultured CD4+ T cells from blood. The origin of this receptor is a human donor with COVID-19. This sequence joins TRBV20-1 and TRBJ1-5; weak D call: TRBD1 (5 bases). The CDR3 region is CSARVTGAYNQPQHF. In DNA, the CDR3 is TGCAGTGCTAGAGTAACCGGGGCTTACAATCAGCCCCAGCATTTT.